These 8 T cell receptor beta chains originate from one sample sequenced in a study of PD-L1 blockade in urothelial cancer. The time point is: pretreatment peripheral blood. Here immunoSEQ multiplex PCR was the method, and the copy in TCRdb shows in-frame clones only, minus some. Of 40,000 to 60,000 clones detected, roughly 80% appear once; the ten largest clones hold around 3.1%. Sample: PBMCs, taken around atezolizumab (anti-PD-L1) treatment. Receptors originate from a man between 65 and 80 years old with urothelial cancer.

The CDR3 is CASSLTSGEQETQYF. The CDR3 region has the DNA TGTGCCAGCAGTTTGACTAGCGGGGAACAAGAGACCCAGTACTTC. The rearrangement joins TRBV27 to TRBJ2-5; TRBD2 aligns across 11 bases. With 3 bases clipped from V and 2 bases from J, the junction kept 2 bases outside the gene matches. Germline loops: CDR1 MNHEY, CDR2 SMNVEV (reference sequence). This CDR3 has 15 amino acids.

In its sample, this clone was seen once. This rearrangement joins TRBV7-9 to TRBJ1-5, with 7 bases matching TRBD1. Per the germline V gene, CDR1 is SEHNR and CDR2 is FQNEAQ (reference sequence). The V segment lost 2 bases and the J segment 3 bases; nucleotides outside the gene matches: 4. This CDR3 spans 15 amino acids. The CDR3 sequence: CASSLQGDNNQPQHF. The CDR3 DNA reads TGTGCCAGCAGCTTACAGGGGGACAACAATCAGCCCCAGCATTTT. The full variable domain, rest sourced from reference TRBV7-9 and TRBJ1-5, is DTGVSQNPRHKITKRGQNVTFRCDPISEHNRLYWYRQTLGQGPEFLTYFQNEAQLEKSRLLSDRFSAERPKGSFSTLEIQRTEQGDSAMYLCASSLQGDNNQPQHFGDGTRLSIL.

The CDR3 nucleotides are TGCGCCAGCAGCCAAGATCAGGACAGTCCCCTGGGGCCCCAGCATTTT. Amino acid sequence: CASSQDQDSPLGPQHF. This rearrangement joins TRBV4-1 to TRBJ1-5, with a weak D call TRBD1 (6 bases). The V end lost 0 bases, the J end lost 9 bases, and 18 bases lay between the germline ends. This CDR3 is 16 amino acids long. Per germline, CDR1 MGHRA and CDR2 YSYEKL.

V is TRBV7-2 and J is TRBJ2-7; 7 nucleotides match TRBD2. V dropped 1 base and J dropped 6; count of bases not matched to a gene: 3. The CDR3 extends over 13 amino acids. CDR1 and CDR2 from the germline V gene are SGHTA and FQGNSA. CDR3 DNA sequence: TGTGCCAGCAGCTTAGGCGGGAGACCCGAGCAGTACTTC. It encodes CASSLGGRPEQYF. The entire variable domain, with the rest obtained from reference TRBV7-2 and TRBJ2-7, is as follows: GAGVSQSPSNKVTEKGKDVELRCDPISGHTALYWYRQSLGQGLEFLIYFQGNSAPDKSGLPSDRFSAERTGGSVSTLTIQRTQQEDSAVYLCASSLGGRPEQYFGPGTRLTVT.

This chain uses TRBV30 with TRBJ2-5; D perhaps matches TRBD2 (6 bases). Germline CDR1 and CDR2: GTSNPN and SVGIG (reference sequence). The V and J ends lost 3 bases and 2 bases respectively, with 10 bases between them. The CDR3 spans 13 residues. Here the CDR3 DNA reads TGTGCCTGGAGCCGGGGGACTCAAGAGACCCAGTACTTC. Encoded protein: CAWSRGTQETQYF. Drawing the rest from reference TRBV30 and TRBJ2-5, the complete variable domain is SQTIHQWPATLVQPVGSPLSLECTVEGTSNPNLYWYRQAAGRGLQLLFYSVGIGQISSEVPQNLSASRPQDRQFILSSKKLLLSDSGFYLCAWSRGTQETQYFGPGTRLLVL.

V gene TRBV18 combines with J gene TRBJ2-7; 7 nucleotides agree with TRBD1. The CDR3 is 16 amino acids. The V and J ends lost 2 bases and 2 bases, in that order; junction bases with no gene match: 9. In germline, CDR1 is KGHSH, CDR2 LQKENI. CDR3 residues: CASSPGTADPTYEQYF. The CDR3 DNA follows: TGTGCCAGCTCACCAGGGACAGCCGACCCTACCTACGAGCAGTACTTC.

V gene TRBV5-6 combines with J gene TRBJ1-2; 7 nucleotides agree with TRBD1. The CDR3 consists of 13 residues. The V and J ends lost 4 bases and 2 bases, in that order; junction bases with no gene match: 2. From germline, CDR1 is SGHDT and CDR2 YYEEEE. CDR3 sequence reads: CASSADRNYGYTF. The CDR3 DNA reads TGTGCCAGCAGCGCGGACAGGAACTATGGCTACACCTTC.

This rearrangement joins TRBV4-3 to TRBJ2-1; D is possibly TRBD1 (6 bases). The CDR3 sequence is 15 residues long. Germline lookup yields CDR1 LGHNA and CDR2 YSLEER. Trimming pared 0 bases from V and 7 bases from J, leaving 13 bases between. The CDR3 spells CASSQERTDSNEQFF. The CDR3 DNA reads TGCGCCAGCAGCCAAGAGAGGACAGACTCTAATGAGCAGTTCTTC.